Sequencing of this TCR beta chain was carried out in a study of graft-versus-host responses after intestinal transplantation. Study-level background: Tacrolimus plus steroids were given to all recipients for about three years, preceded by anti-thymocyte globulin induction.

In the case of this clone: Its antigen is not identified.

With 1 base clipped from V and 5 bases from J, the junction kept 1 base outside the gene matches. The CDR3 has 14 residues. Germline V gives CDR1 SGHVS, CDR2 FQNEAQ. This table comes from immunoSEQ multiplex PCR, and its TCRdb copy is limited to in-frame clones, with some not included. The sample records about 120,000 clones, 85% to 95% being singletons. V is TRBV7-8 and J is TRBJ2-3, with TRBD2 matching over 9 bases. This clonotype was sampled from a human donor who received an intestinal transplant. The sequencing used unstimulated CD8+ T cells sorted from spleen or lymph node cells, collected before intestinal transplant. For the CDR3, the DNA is TGTGCCAGCAGCTTAGGGCGGGAGGGAGATACGCAGTATTTT. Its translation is CASSLGREGDTQYF.